Listed below are T cell receptor beta chains from one sample, sequenced in a study of T-cell reconstitution after alpha-beta-depleted transplantation in children. TCRdb passed the PCR reads through MiXCR, listing each CDR3 protein once. The sample shows about 500,000 distinct CDR3 sequences, about an eighth of them seen only once. The sample here was PBMCs, mostly from graft donor cells, taken 180 days after TCRalphabeta/CD19-depleted stem cell transplant. Receptors were obtained from a female patient aged 2 to 10 who had a stem cell transplant for aplastic anemia, so the T cells may come from the graft donor. The CDR3 runs from the conserved cysteine through the conserved F or W. D genes are given only for firm matches. Size is stated for part of the rows, as once, few or many counts, or as a class when the clone is expanded.

v_gene	j_gene	abundance	d_gene	CDR3aa	CDR3nt
TRBV27	TRBJ2-1	few	NA	CASRMGYEQFF	TGTGCCAGCAGGATGGGGTACGAGCAGTTCTTC
TRBV11-2	TRBJ2-6	few	TRBD1	CASSSTGRQGDFGANVLTF	TGTGCCAGCAGCTCTACGGGTAGGCAGGGGGATTTTGGGGCCAACGTCCTGACTTTC
TRBV18	TRBJ2-3	few	NA	CASSPGIPDTQYF	TGTGCCAGCTCACCTGGGATTCCGGATACGCAGTATTTT
TRBV11-2	TRBJ1-3	NA	TRBD1	CASSVTGTGLLSSGNTIYF	TGTGCCAGCAGCGTAACCGGGACAGGGCTACTTTCCTCTGGAAACACCATATATTTT
TRBV5-1	TRBJ2-6	many	TRBD2	CASSLGTSSGANVLTF	TGCGCCAGCAGCTTGGGGACTAGCTCTGGGGCCAACGTCCTGACTTTC
TRBV29-1	TRBJ2-7	NA	NA	CSVEGRGETGYEQYF	TGCAGCGTTGAAGGGAGAGGCGAGACGGGCTACGAGCAGTACTTC
TRBV7-2	TRBJ2-5	many	TRBD2	CASSLRTGAGETQYF	TGTGCCAGCAGCCTTAGAACGGGAGCGGGGGAGACCCAGTACTTC
TRBV5-5	TRBJ2-7	few	NA	CASSLSRDYEQYF	TGTGCCAGCAGCTTGAGCAGGGACTACGAGCAGTACTTC
TRBV28	TRBJ2-7	NA	TRBD1	CASSLWGDSYEQYF	TGTGCCAGCAGTTTATGGGGGGACAGTTACGAGCAGTACTTC
TRBV7-9	TRBJ2-7	few	NA	CASSLELGYYEQYF	TGTGCCAGCAGCTTAGAGCTGGGGTACTACGAGCAGTACTTC
TRBV4-1	TRBJ2-7	few	NA	CASSQDEAYEQYF	TGCGCCAGCAGCCAAGATGAGGCCTACGAGCAGTACTTC
TRBV28	TRBJ2-1	few	TRBD2	CASSLWTSGTKQFF	TGTGCCAGCAGTTTATGGACTAGCGGGACAAAGCAGTTCTTC
TRBV2	TRBJ2-3	NA	TRBD2	CASRGTSGKADTQYF	TGTGCCAGCAGGGGGACTAGCGGGAAGGCAGATACGCAGTATTTT
TRBV6-1	TRBJ2-4	many	NA	CASRGLAKNIQYF	TGTGCCAGCCGGGGATTAGCCAAAAACATTCAGTACTTC
TRBV28	TRBJ1-2	NA	NA	CASLKRAYGYTF	TGTGCCAGCCTCAAACGGGCCTATGGCTACACCTTC
TRBV9	TRBJ2-5	few	NA	CASSPRPQETQYF	TGTGCCAGCAGCCCCCGGCCGCAAGAGACCCAGTACTTC
TRBV12-3/TRBV12-4	TRBJ1-2	many	TRBD1	CASSHRGANYGYTF	TGTGCCAGCAGCCACAGGGGGGCTAACTATGGCTACACCTTC
TRBV28	TRBJ2-2	few	NA	CASSLMLVGVGELFF	TGTGCCAGCAGTTTAATGTTGGTAGGGGTCGGGGAGCTGTTTTTT
TRBV11-3	TRBJ2-1	few	NA	CASSSYVNEQFF	TGTGCCAGCAGCTCGTACGTCAATGAGCAGTTCTTC
TRBV7-9	TRBJ2-3	few	NA	CASSPLRRRADTQYF	TGTGCCAGCAGCCCATTGCGGCGGCGCGCGGATACGCAGTATTTT
TRBV5-1	TRBJ1-4	many	NA	CASAQGATNEKLFF	TGCGCCAGCGCCCAGGGCGCAACTAATGAAAAACTGTTTTTT
TRBV24-1	TRBJ1-5	few	NA	CATSDPPWKSLSNQPQHF	TGTGCCACCAGTGACCCTCCCTGGAAAAGTCTTAGCAATCAGCCCCAGCATTTT
TRBV18	TRBJ2-3	NA	NA	CASSPGGRRADTQYF	TGTGCCAGCTCACCAGGCGGTCGCCGAGCGGATACGCAGTATTTT
TRBV19	TRBJ2-1	few	NA	CASTRDGSRYNEQFF	TGTGCCAGTACCCGGGATGGGTCGCGCTACAATGAGCAGTTCTTC
TRBV28	TRBJ1-5	NA	NA	CASGGMVQPQHF	TGTGCCAGCGGGGGGATGGTTCAGCCCCAGCATTTT
TRBV7-6	TRBJ2-3	NA	NA	CASSPNTPVWSTDTQYF	TGTGCCAGCAGCCCAAACACCCCAGTATGGAGCACAGATACGCAGTATTTT
TRBV4-2	TRBJ2-7	NA	TRBD2	CASSQALGLAGDVFEDEQYF	TGTGCCAGCAGCCAAGCGCTAGGACTAGCGGGAGACGTTTTTGAGGACGAGCAGTACTTC
TRBV5-1	TRBJ1-6	few	TRBD1	CASSLVGRDRAYNSPLHF	TGCGCCAGCAGCTTGGTTGGCCGGGACAGGGCTTATAATTCACCCCTCCACTTT
TRBV10-3	TRBJ2-1	NA	NA	CAISEGTARKNNEQFF	TGTGCCATCAGCGAGGGGACTGCTAGAAAAAACAATGAGCAGTTCTTC
TRBV9	TRBJ2-3	few	TRBD1	CASSGDRGRTDTQYF	TGTGCCAGCAGCGGAGACAGGGGGCGGACAGATACGCAGTATTTT
TRBV12-3/TRBV12-4	TRBJ2-1	few	TRBD2	CASRNGGSSYNEQFF	TGTGCTTCAAGGAACGGCGGGAGCTCCTACAATGAGCAGTTCTTC
TRBV9	TRBJ1-1	many	NA	CASSVVAGGDLSEAFF	TGTGCCAGCAGCGTAGTGGCGGGGGGAGATCTTAGTGAAGCTTTCTTT
TRBV7-9	TRBJ2-2	NA	NA	CASSGPADANTGELFF	TGTGCCAGCAGCGGGCCGGCAGATGCGAACACCGGGGAGCTGTTTTTT
TRBV5-6	TRBJ2-5	NA	NA	CASSLGPWDETQYF	TGTGCCAGCAGCTTGGGACCCTGGGACGAGACCCAGTACTTC
TRBV3-1	TRBJ2-5	few	NA	CASTPEGGGFQETQYF	TGTGCCAGCACCCCCGAGGGGGGCGGGTTCCAAGAGACCCAGTACTTC
TRBV7-9	TRBJ2-1	many	TRBD1	CASSLSGTAVNEQFF	TGTGCCAGCAGCTTATCCGGGACAGCCGTCAATGAGCAGTTCTTC
TRBV10-2	TRBJ2-7	NA	TRBD1	CATFRDRGPLSYEQYF	TGCGCCACCTTCCGGGACAGGGGACCCCTCTCCTACGAGCAGTACTTC
TRBV12-3/TRBV12-4	TRBJ1-4	few	NA	CASSLLPVEKLFF	TGTGCCAGCAGTTTACTGCCAGTTGAAAAACTGTTTTTT
TRBV7-6	TRBJ1-2	NA	NA	CASSLRSARGDYGYTF	TGTGCCAGCAGCCTCCGTTCTGCCAGGGGAGACTATGGCTACACCTTC
TRBV3-1	TRBJ2-3	few	TRBD2	CASSRGGRTQYF	TGTGCCAGCAGCCGGGGGGGGAGGACGCAGTATTTT
TRBV18	TRBJ2-4	few	NA	CASSPVAGELAKNIQYF	TGTGCCAGCTCACCAGTCGCAGGGGAACTAGCCAAAAACATTCAGTACTTC
TRBV29-1	TRBJ2-1	NA	NA	CSGQGGLEQFF	TGCAGCGGTCAGGGGGGGCTTGAGCAGTTCTTC
TRBV12-3/TRBV12-4	TRBJ1-5	NA	NA	CARSLEGYNQPQHF	TGTGCCCGCAGTTTGGAGGGGTACAATCAGCCCCAGCATTTT
TRBV28	TRBJ1-1	NA	NA	CASSSSGTRTEAFF	TGTGCCAGCAGTTCCTCCGGGACAAGGACTGAAGCTTTCTTT
TRBV12-3/TRBV12-4	TRBJ2-5	NA	TRBD2	CASSSLADPQETQYF	TGTGCCAGCAGTTCCCTAGCGGACCCCCAAGAGACCCAGTACTTC
TRBV6-2/TRBV6-3	TRBJ2-7	many	TRBD1	CASSRQGDEQYF	TGTGCCAGCAGCCGACAGGGGGACGAGCAGTACTTC
TRBV7-2	TRBJ2-3	few	NA	CASSYPGPPTDTQYF	TGTGCCAGCAGCTACCCGGGACCTCCCACAGATACGCAGTATTTT